The 2 T cell receptor beta chains listed next were all sequenced from one sample in a study of cytomegalovirus exposure and HLA in healthy donors. Sequencing was performed with immunoSEQ multiplex PCR; in TCRdb, only in-frame clones are kept and a portion is missing. This sample has around 220,000 clones, with over 70% found just once. Sequencing used PBMCs. The receptors come from a woman under 40 in good health and CMV-seropositive.

V usage is TRBV2 and J usage is TRBJ1-5; D unclear. CDR1 and CDR2 from the germline V gene are SNHLY and FYNNEI. V lost 4 bases and J 2 bases, leaving 3 bases between the germline ends. The CDR3 loop spans 12 amino acids. This chain's CDR3 is CASSGGNQPQHF. CDR3 sequence (DNA): TGTGCCAGCAGTGGGGGCAATCAGCCCCAGCATTTT.

The chain uses TRBV27 and TRBJ1-1; D gene ambiguous. CDR1 is MNHEY and CDR2 is SMNVEV in the germline V gene (reference sequence). The CDR3 spans 13 residues. V lost 3 bases to trimming and J lost 3 bases, with 8 bases between them. CDR3 sequence reads: CASSLLHDTEAFF. CDR3 in DNA: TGTGCCAGCAGTTTGCTACATGACACTGAAGCTTTCTTT.